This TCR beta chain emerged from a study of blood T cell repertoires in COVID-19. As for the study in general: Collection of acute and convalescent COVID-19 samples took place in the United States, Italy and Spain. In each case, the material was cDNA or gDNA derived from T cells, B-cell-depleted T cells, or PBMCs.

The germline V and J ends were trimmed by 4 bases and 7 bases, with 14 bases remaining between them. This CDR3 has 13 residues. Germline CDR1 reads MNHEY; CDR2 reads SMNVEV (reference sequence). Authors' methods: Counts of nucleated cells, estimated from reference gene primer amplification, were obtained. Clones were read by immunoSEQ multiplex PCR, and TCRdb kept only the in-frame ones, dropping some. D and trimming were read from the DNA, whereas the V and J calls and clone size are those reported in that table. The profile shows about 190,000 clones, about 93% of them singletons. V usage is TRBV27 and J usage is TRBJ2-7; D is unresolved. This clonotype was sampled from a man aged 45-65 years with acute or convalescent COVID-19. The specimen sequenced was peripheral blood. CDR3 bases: TGTGCCAGCAGTTACTTATCCCCTTTGGAGCAGTACTTC. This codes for CASSYLSPLEQYF.